This T cell receptor beta chain was documented in a study of immune heterogeneity within non-small cell lung tumors listed by TCRdb under 2018. With regard to the full study: By histology, the tumors were a few squamous cell carcinomas, nine to eleven non-squamous carcinomas and 1 tumor not otherwise specified. To examine intratumoral immune heterogeneity, the study used whole-exome sequencing, RNA-seq and TCR beta repertoire sequencing on multiple spatially distinct regions of each NSCLC tumor. TCR repertoire analysis included 55 to 65 tumor loci from 15 or so patients, whereas transcriptome data included only approximately 44 loci from roughly 12 patients. For mutant peptides 8 to 11 amino acids long, netMHCpan-3.0 predicted neoantigen binding to the HLA alleles of each patient. Overall results and qualifications from the work: Identical dominant CDR3B clonotypes recurred across loci within a patient, yet different tumor locations also harbored unique high-frequency clones. A statistically significant but moderate positive correlation (R 0.3 to 0.4) was observed between local T-cell repertoire clonality and local tumor mutational burden. For the most part, high-frequency TCR beta clonotypes differed from one individual patient to another.

Including cysteine and phenylalanine, the CDR3 has 14 amino acids. The DNA shown is the 42-base CDR3, in frame from base 1. A distance of 12 bases separates the germline ends of V and J, which lose 2 bases and 4 bases respectively. CDR1 and CDR2 are drawn from the germline V gene: SGHRS, YFSETQ. The TCR template was genomic DNA extracted from bulk tumor tissue, and around 610 ng of gDNA was amplified for each sample. During surgery, several biopsies were collected from each primary tumor and placed as far from one another as possible within the tumor mass. The study cohort was described as untreated, and patients were newly diagnosed NSCLC cases undergoing curative surgery. The donors were approximately 15 patients with newly diagnosed non-small cell lung cancer who were having surgery with curative intent. The resected tumor masses were reviewed by two independent pathologists. Sequencing was performed only on DNA and RNA samples of high quality.

The TCR beta CDR3 region was amplified with a multiplex PCR system, in which a first round of around 11 cycles was run using 32 V-gene forward and 13 J-gene reverse primers. A QIAGEN Multiplex PCR Kit was used for first-round PCR, and the primer sequences were filed in Chinese patent CN105087789A. Illumina universal primers were added in a second PCR round performed with the Phusion High-Fidelity PCR Kit. The TCR libraries underwent paired-end sequencing with a read length of 151 bp on the Illumina HiSeq X Ten platform. As for the authors' bioinformatics: Reads lacking multiplex PCR primers were removed with Cutadapt, read pairs were merged with PEAR, and CDR3 regions were called with MiXCR default settings. Repertoire diversity used Shannon entropy, and clonality was computed as one minus Shannon entropy divided by ln of productive unique sequence count. Dominant or high-frequency T-cell clones were defined as clonotypes at frequencies of at least 0.5%. The public reads were run again by TCRdb, first through fastp at Q25 and then through MiXCR, and only productive beta chains were kept. Entries that share a CDR3 protein sequence are merged under the most common genes and DNA. These V and J calls are TCRdb output, not the study's own analysis. Present in this sample are nearly 15,000 distinct CDR3 sequences, under 35% of which were seen just once. Together, the top ten hold roughly 15% of the sample.

Remarks on this clonotype: Its antigen target is currently unknown. Being one base from a much bigger clone, this may be a read error.

Recombination joined TRBV5-1 with TRBJ1-1, with the D segment identity uncertain. Sequencing was done on a sample of lung tumor tissue. This receptor was identified in a woman in her forties or fifties with non-small cell lung cancer. For the CDR3, the sequence is CASSFERELTEAFF. The sequence in DNA is TGCGCCAGCAGCTTTGAAAGAGAACTCACTGAAGCTTTCTTT.